The rows below give T cell receptor beta chains drawn from one sample of a study of shared clonotypes between healthy human individuals. The protocol was immunoSEQ multiplex PCR, while the TCRdb copy is restricted to in-frame clones and leaves out a portion. The sample lists 2 million to 3 million clones, approximately 94% occurring once. Sequencing used naive CD4+ T cells sorted from blood. These receptors came from a man aged 18 to 35 in good health. CDR3s include the opening cysteine and the closing phenylalanine or tryptophan. Fields, in order: J gene, V gene, clone size, CDR3 protein. The size entry is marked missing in some rows and otherwise reads once, few, many or a size class.

TRBJ1-4,TRBV7-8,.,CASSLGRGEKLFF
TRBJ2-6,TRBV5-1,.,CASSLAPTSGANVLTF
TRBJ2-2,TRBV6-5,.,CASSSKGAGGTGELFF
TRBJ2-2,TRBV7-2,few,CASSPTSGTYTGELFF
TRBJ1-1,TRBV14,.,CASSPRLTGFREAFF
TRBJ1-5,TRBV6-1,.,CASSEARVWSNQPQHF
TRBJ2-5,TRBV5-5,.,CASSLQRVTQETQYF
TRBJ2-6,TRBV6-5,.,CASSWTGLGANVLTF
TRBJ2-5,TRBV30,.,CAWSLSRETQYF
TRBJ1-3,TRBV9,.,CASSVEGVNTIYF
TRBJ1-6,TRBV11-3,once,CASSQEPRYNSPLHF
TRBJ1-5,TRBV18,.,CASGGTNQPQHF
TRBJ1-2,TRBV5-4,.,CASSLEGYGYTF
TRBJ2-3,TRBV5-1,.,CASSLAGQGFTDTQYF
TRBJ2-5,TRBV30,.,CAWSVSRRGQETQYF
TRBJ2-7,TRBV6-4,.,CASRGLTGYEQYF
TRBJ2-7,TRBV5-5,.,CASSLGLTPYEQYF
TRBJ2-7,TRBV4-1,.,CASSPRFETSGAYEQYF
TRBJ1-2,TRBV28,.,CASSWTGGGYGYTF
TRBJ2-1,TRBV28,.,CASRQTSGTYNEQFF
TRBJ2-7,TRBV10-3,.,CAIRESGTGVVEQYF
TRBJ1-1,TRBV5-1,few,CASSSLTGGNTEAFF
TRBJ2-4,TRBV5-7,.,CASSLFLQGKNIQYF
TRBJ2-7,TRBV7-2,.,CASSPLAGASEQYF
TRBJ2-4,TRBV19,.,CASSPGTSITKNIQYF
TRBJ2-7,TRBV18,.,CASSDRVAPYEQYF
TRBJ1-1,TRBV28,.,CASSLGQGEAFF
TRBJ1-2,TRBV27,.,CASTLGQGNYGYTF
TRBJ1-1,TRBV28,once,CASSLTGVLNTEAFF
TRBJ1-6,TRBV2,.,CASSDRGNYNSPLHF
TRBJ2-2,TRBV10-3,.,CAIRTDSTGELFF
TRBJ2-1,TRBV5-1,.,CASSLGTQTAPQFF
TRBJ2-2,TRBV4-1,.,CASSQESGRRGTGELFF
TRBJ2-6,TRBV29-1,.,CSVAGTGANVLTF
TRBJ1-4,TRBV6-6,.,CASSYGGGLGGEKLFF
TRBJ2-1,TRBV5-4,.,CASSFGAGSSYNEQFF
TRBJ1-2,TRBV5-1,.,CASSLVGADYGYTF
TRBJ2-5,TRBV6-4,.,CASSDSPTLAGGETQYF
TRBJ2-3,TRBV7-2,.,CASSSIYRLAGGADTQYF
TRBJ2-1,TRBV29-1,.,CSVGTSGLHEQFF
TRBJ2-2,TRBV6-6,.,CASRWRNLGTGELFF